The 2 T cell receptor beta chains below come from one sample, sequenced in a study of T cell responses to AZD1222 COVID-19 vaccine. The data were produced by immunoSEQ multiplex PCR, yet TCRdb's version contains in-frame clones alone and is incomplete. The data hold just under 150,000 clones, with around 90% observed a single time. Sequenced material: peripheral blood, taken 28 days after the second dose of the MenACWY control vaccine. The receptors here all came from an adult who received the MenACWY meningococcal vaccine as a control.

The rearrangement uses TRBV5-1 and TRBJ1-1; 7 nucleotides line up with TRBD1. Germline values: CDR1 SGHRS, CDR2 YFSETQ. The CDR3 covers 15 residues. J was trimmed by 4 bases and V by 2 bases; bases with no gene match: 8. CDR3 protein: CASSLPKTGTTEAFF. In DNA form, the CDR3 reads TGCGCCAGCAGCTTACCTAAGACAGGGACCACTGAAGCTTTCTTT.

As DNA, the CDR3 is TGTGCCACCAGTGATACGGGACACGGGGAGACCCAGTACTTC. It translates to CATSDTGHGETQYF. The chain recombines TRBV24-1 with TRBJ2-5; possibly TRBD1 for D (6 bases). Trimming took 3 bases from V and 5 from J, leaving 12 bases between them. The CDR3 runs 14 residues. Germline V gene data show CDR1 as KGHDR and CDR2 as SFDVKD.